These 22 T cell receptor beta chains share one sample of origin, sequenced in a study of shared clonotypes between healthy human individuals (TCRdb year 2020). CD8 naive samples were CD45RO-negative cells positively selected for CCR7, giving a CD45RA+CCR7+ population that excluded TemRA cells. Libraries were made using the immunoSEQ multiplex PCR assay. TCRdb provides this immuneACCESS table in a form limited to in-frame rearrangements. Some clones are lacking; in checked studies, under half of them reflect an unresolved V gene, and why the rest are absent is not known. This sample has approximately 2,000,000 clones in its table, and about 93% of those were observed once. In total, the top ten clones hold about 1.7% of the sample. The sequencing input was naive CD8+ T cells from PBMCs. The label giving this sample's cell subset or site can be read as: CD45RA+CCR7+. The receptors were sampled from a man younger than 30 in good health. Some clones in this sample may be carry-over from other donors' samples.

This clone was observed once. The V and J genes are TRBV9 and TRBJ1-2; 11 positions match TRBD1. Germline CDR1 SGDLS, CDR2 YYNGEE. This CDR3 has 13 residues. V was clipped by 4 bases and J by 8 bases; unmatched bases: 4. Written as DNA, the CDR3 is TGTGCCAGCAGCTTCGGGACAGGGGGAGGCTACACCTTC. This translates into CASSFGTGGGYTF.

This chain joins TRBV28 and TRBJ1-4; 7 bases line up with TRBD1. Germline V gene lookup returns CDR1 MDHEN and CDR2 SYDVKM. This CDR3 spans 16 amino acids. With V trimmed by 2 bases and J by 4 bases, 7 bases remained unmatched. CDR3 sequence: CASSLNYQGDNEKLFF. CDR3 DNA sequence: TGTGCCAGCAGTTTAAATTACCAGGGGGATAATGAAAAACTGTTTTTT.

A note on this clone: This same CDR3 is encoded by further DNA sequences in the sample. The CDR3, as DNA: TGTGCCAGCAGCCCGACCGTGAACACTGAAGCTTTCTTT. Residues: CASSPTVNTEAFF. V gene TRBV7-8 combines with J gene TRBJ1-1, with unresolved D. The CDR3 spans 13 residues. CDR1 and CDR2 (germline): SGHVS, FQNEAQ. V lost 5 bases and J lost 0, with 7 bases in between. Full variable domain (remainder filled in from reference TRBV7-8 and TRBJ1-1): GAGVSQSPRYKVAKRGQDVALRCDPISGHVSLFWYQQALGQGPEFLTYFQNEAQLDKSGLPSDRFFAERPEGSVSTLKIQRTQQEDSAVYLCASSPTVNTEAFFGQGTRLTVV.

This clone has only a few counts. The gene calls are TRBV4-1 and TRBJ1-5; no definite D call. This CDR3 is 13 amino acids long. V lost 0 bases and J lost 5, with 5 bases in between. CDR1 MGHRA and CDR2 YSYEKL come from the germline V gene. CDR3 sequence: CASSQESDQPQHF. CDR3 nucleotides: TGCGCCAGCAGCCAAGAATCCGATCAGCCCCAGCATTTT.

The chain combines TRBV6-1 with TRBJ2-7, with TRBD2 matching 10 bases. Germline-derived CDR1 and CDR2 are MNHNS and SASEGT. V gave up 0 bases and J gave up 6 bases; unmatched junction bases: 5. There are 15 residues in the CDR3. The CDR3 is CASSEASLAGVEQYF. CDR3 nucleotide sequence: TGTGCCAGCAGTGAAGCCTCCCTAGCGGGAGTCGAGCAGTACTTC.

This clone came up once. This sequence joins TRBV7-3 and TRBJ2-1; D is perhaps TRBD1 (5 bases). The CDR3 totals 13 residues. Germline V CDR1 and CDR2: SGHTA, FQGTGA. The ends were cut back, 5 bases at V and 4 bases at J, with 9 bases in the middle. CDR3 bases: TGTGCCAGCAGCAATGACAGTTACAATGAGCAGTTCTTC. This codes for CASSNDSYNEQFF.

This chain links TRBV15 with TRBJ1-1; D is undetermined. Trimming pared 0 bases from V and 1 base from J, leaving 15 bases between. This CDR3 has 17 residues. From germline, CDR1 is LNHNV and CDR2 YYDKDF (reference sequence). The CDR3 is CATSRDTLVRGNTEAFF. CDR3 coding DNA: TGTGCCACCAGCAGAGATACCCTGGTCCGGGGGAACACTGAAGCTTTCTTT. Looking up the rest from reference TRBV15 and TRBJ1-1 gives the full variable domain: DAMVIQNPRYQVTQFGKPVTLSCSQTLNHNVMYWYQQKSSQAPKLLFHYYDKDFNNEADTPDNFQSRRPNTSFCFLDIRSPGLGDTAMYLCATSRDTLVRGNTEAFFGQGTRLTVV.

The chain joins TRBV15 to TRBJ1-5; D may be TRBD1 (5 bases). The CDR3 runs to 15 residues. Germline V lookup: CDR1 LNHNV, CDR2 YYDKDF (reference sequence). The V end was cut by 4 bases, the J end by 0 bases, with 10 bases between. CDR3 in amino acids: CATSMRGASNQPQHF. The CDR3 DNA follows: TGTGCCACCAGCATGCGGGGCGCTAGCAATCAGCCCCAGCATTTT. Full variable domain (missing parts from reference TRBV15 and TRBJ1-5): DAMVIQNPRYQVTQFGKPVTLSCSQTLNHNVMYWYQQKSSQAPKLLFHYYDKDFNNEADTPDNFQSRRPNTSFCFLDIRSPGLGDTAMYLCATSMRGASNQPQHFGDGTRLSIL.

The chain combines TRBV5-6 with TRBJ2-3; no reliable D call. Trimming left V 0 bases short and J 1 base short, with 6 bases between. Germline V gene data show CDR1 as SGHDT and CDR2 as YYEEEE. This CDR3 comprises 14 residues. The CDR3 sequence is CASSLGRRTDTQYF. Here the CDR3 DNA reads TGTGCCAGCAGCTTGGGCAGGCGCACAGATACGCAGTATTTT.

The rearrangement uses TRBV10-3 and TRBJ2-3; a possible D gene is TRBD1 (6 bases). Trimming left V 2 bases short and J 5 bases short, with 11 bases between. Germline CDR1 reads ENHRY; CDR2 reads SYGVKD. The length of the CDR3 is 14 residues. Here the CDR3 reads CAISETTDRDTQYF. The CDR3 nucleotides are TGTGCCATCAGTGAGACTACGGACAGAGATACGCAGTATTTT.

This chain links TRBV6-4 with TRBJ2-1, with a possible D match to TRBD2 (6 bases). Germline loops: CDR1 MRHNA, CDR2 SNTAGT. The length of the CDR3 is 15 residues. Trimming cost V 6 bases and J 6 bases, with 18 bases left between them. Written as DNA, the CDR3 is TGTGCCAGCAGATTAACAACGGGAGTGGGCAATGAGCAGTTCTTC. Protein sequence: CASRLTTGVGNEQFF.

This clone was seen once. The V gene is TRBV6-4, the J gene TRBJ2-7, with 7 bases matching TRBD2. Germline V gives CDR1 MRHNA, CDR2 SNTAGT. This CDR3 has 15 residues. V shed 4 bases, J shed 3 bases, and the junction held 9 bases outside the gene matches. The CDR3 sequence: CASSAVTSARYEQYF. The CDR3 DNA follows: TGTGCCAGCAGTGCCGTAACTAGCGCCCGCTACGAGCAGTACTTC.

The V call is TRBV9, the J call TRBJ2-2; either TRBD1 or TRBD2 may fit D (5 bases each). Germline lookup yields CDR1 SGDLS and CDR2 YYNGEE. The CDR3 length is 17 residues. V was clipped by 4 bases and J by 3 bases, with 19 bases between them. In DNA, the CDR3 is TGTGCCAGCAGCAATCGTTATGGGCAGGGAGACACCGGGGAGCTGTTTTTT. Protein: CASSNRYGQGDTGELFF. The full variable domain, with the rest looked up from reference TRBV9 and TRBJ2-2, is DSGVTQTPKHLITATGQRVTLRCSPRSGDLSVYWYQQSLDQGLQFLIQYYNGEERAKGNILERFSAQQFPDLHSELNLSSLELGDSALYFCASSNRYGQGDTGELFFGEGSRLTVL.

The V and J genes are TRBV9 and TRBJ2-6; 12 bases fit TRBD1. The CDR3 sequence is 17 residues long. Germline V gene data show CDR1 as SGDLS and CDR2 as YYNGEE. Unmatched junction bases numbered 5, after V lost 5 bases and J lost 2 bases. CDR3 sequence reads: CASSPGTGGAGANVLTF. The CDR3 bases are TGTGCCAGCAGTCCAGGGACAGGGGGCGCTGGGGCCAACGTCCTGACTTTC.

The J gene is TRBJ1-5, the V gene TRBV19; no reliable D call. CDR1 and CDR2 from the germline V gene are LNHDA and SQIVND (reference sequence). This CDR3 comprises 17 residues. The V end was cut by 1 base, the J end by 2 bases, with 15 bases between. The CDR3 nucleotides read TGTGCCAGTAGTATAGGAAGGGTCATCTCCGGCAATCAGCCCCAGCATTTT. Its protein is CASSIGRVISGNQPQHF.

This rearrangement joins TRBV19 to TRBJ2-2; 8 bases are shared with TRBD2. This CDR3 comprises 15 residues. V was pared by 3 bases and J by 6 bases, with 6 bases of the junction left unmatched. CDR1 and CDR2 from the germline V gene are LNHDA and SQIVND (reference sequence). The CDR3 region is CASSMRGAAAGELFF. In DNA, the CDR3 is TGTGCCAGTAGTATGCGGGGGGCAGCGGCCGGGGAGCTGTTTTTT.

In this sample, this clone turned up once. This sequence joins TRBV28 and TRBJ2-7, with TRBD2 matching over 13 bases. The CDR3 spans 18 residues. Germline trimming cut 7 bases from V and 5 bases from J; bases unmatched to any gene: 17. The germline CDR1 and CDR2 sequences are MDHEN and SYDVKM. The CDR3 coding sequence is TGTGCCAGCAAGAGGGACAGGTGGACTAGCGGGAGTTCCGACGAGCAGTACTTC. Translating gives CASKRDRWTSGSSDEQYF. Complete variable domain (other parts from reference TRBV28 and TRBJ2-7): DVKVTQSSRYLVKRTGEKVFLECVQDMDHENMFWYRQDPGLGLRLIYFSYDVKMKEKGDIPEGYSVSREKKERFSLILESASTNQTSMYLCASKRDRWTSGSSDEQYFGPGTRLTVT.

The V call is TRBV25-1, the J call TRBJ2-1, with D perhaps TRBD1 (5 bases). CDR3 size: 13 residues. The ends were cut back, 8 bases at V and 4 bases at J, with 12 bases in the middle. CDR1 is MGHDK, CDR2 SYGVNS, per germline. CDR3 in DNA: TGTGCCAGCGCGGCAGGGTCTTACAATGAGCAGTTCTTC. It specifies CASAAGSYNEQFF.

The gene calls are TRBV27 and TRBJ2-7, with 11 bases identical to TRBD2. The CDR3 consists of 16 residues. Germline V CDR1 and CDR2: MNHEY, SMNVEV (reference sequence). Trimming cost V 1 base and J 2 bases; bases outside gene matches: 4. The CDR3 region is CASSLLGTSGPYEQYF. The CDR3, as DNA: TGTGCCAGCAGTTTATTGGGGACTAGCGGCCCCTACGAGCAGTACTTC.

This rearrangement joins TRBV15 to TRBJ1-4, with 9 bases that match TRBD1. Per germline, CDR1 LNHNV and CDR2 YYDKDF (reference sequence). This CDR3 has 13 residues. Trimming at V came to 5 bases and at J to 11 bases, leaving 6 bases not matched to a gene. In nucleotides, the CDR3 is TGTGCCACCAGCTCACGGGACAGGGAGAAACTGTTTTTT. It encodes CATSSRDREKLFF.

The V and J genes are TRBV7-9 and TRBJ1-2, with 7 bases that match TRBD1. The CDR3 extends over 16 amino acids. With 5 bases clipped from V and 4 bases from J, the junction kept 13 bases outside the gene matches. CDR1 is SEHNR and CDR2 is FQNEAQ in the germline V gene (reference sequence). The CDR3 sequence: CASSGGGADRAYGYTF. CDR3 nucleotide sequence: TGTGCCAGCAGCGGAGGGGGCGCGGATCGGGCCTATGGCTACACCTTC.

The gene calls are TRBV9 and TRBJ2-7; D not certain. Germline V lookup: CDR1 SGDLS, CDR2 YYNGEE. V lost 3 bases and J 5 bases, leaving 18 bases between the germline ends. The CDR3 runs 15 residues. The CDR3 nucleotides are TGTGCCAGCAGCGCACAAGGCTCTGCCATAGACGAGCAGTACTTC. This translates into CASSAQGSAIDEQYF. The full variable domain, rest sourced from reference TRBV9 and TRBJ2-7, is DSGVTQTPKHLITATGQRVTLRCSPRSGDLSVYWYQQSLDQGLQFLIQYYNGEERAKGNILERFSAQQFPDLHSELNLSSLELGDSALYFCASSAQGSAIDEQYFGPGTRLTVT.